The T cell receptor (beta chain) described here comes from a study of blood T cell repertoires in COVID-19. Study-level information: PBMCs, B-cell-depleted T cells, or T cells provided the cDNA or gDNA that made up the material.

This clone came up once. Methods used by the authors: From reference gene primer amplification, estimates of nucleated cell counts were derived. Sequencing was performed with immunoSEQ multiplex PCR; in TCRdb, only in-frame clones are kept and a portion is missing. V and J calls plus clone size are reproduced from that table; the DNA served to infer D and trimming. The sample consists of over 55,000 clones, roughly 87% of them appearing once. Germline lookup yields CDR1 SNHLY and CDR2 FYNNEI. V dropped 7 bases and J dropped 4 bases, with 13 bases sitting between them. CDR3 length equals 13 residues. What was sequenced was peripheral blood. The rearrangement joins TRBV2 to TRBJ1-2; D gene uncertain. The sequence derives from a woman of 80 years or more with acute or convalescent COVID-19. Here the CDR3 DNA reads TGTGCCAGCACCCCCGGGATTTTCTATGGCTACACCTTC. The encoded protein is CASTPGIFYGYTF.